These 14 T cell receptor beta chains originate from one sample sequenced in a study of metastatic and nonmetastatic thyroid tumors. MiXCR re-clonotyped the PCR reads for TCRdb. The data hold roughly 57,000 clones, with 20% observed a single time. Treatment of any kind had been given to no patient before thyroid surgery. Sequencing was carried out using blood. Every receptor here comes from a female donor with papillary thyroid cancer or a benign thyroid nodule (not recorded which). Some clones in this sample may be carry-over from other donors' samples.

This clone was seen at least ten times. The chain combines TRBV5-1 with TRBJ2-1; possibly TRBD1 for D (6 bases). This CDR3 spans 16 amino acids. Germline V gene sequence: CDR1 SGHRS, CDR2 YFSETQ. V lost 1 base to trimming and J lost 3 bases, with 14 bases between them. The CDR3 spells CASSLRGSSRYNEQFF. CDR3 DNA sequence: TGCGCCAGCAGCTTGAGGGGGTCGTCCCGCTACAATGAGCAGTTCTTC.

This clone was seen a few times. The chain carries TRBV7-2 and TRBJ2-7, with 9 bases aligning to TRBD1. CDR3 length: 15 residues. CDR1 SGHTA and CDR2 FQGNSA come from the germline V gene. The trim removed 5 bases at V and 4 bases at J, leaving 9 bases unmatched. The CDR3 DNA reads TGTGCCAGCAGCCGCCACTCGGACAGGGGATACGAGCAGTACTTC. Residues: CASSRHSDRGYEQYF.

This clone was seen at least ten times. J is TRBJ1-4 and V is TRBV12-3 or TRBV12-4; 8 bases agree with TRBD1. This CDR3 spans 15 amino acids. The V segment lost 5 bases and the J segment 1 base; nucleotides outside the gene matches: 3. The CDR3 DNA reads TGTGCCAGCAGTACCGGACAGGGAACTAATGAAAAACTGTTTTTT. Its protein product is CASSTGQGTNEKLFF.

The chain couples TRBV6-5 to TRBJ1-6; D ambiguous. Trimming cost V 2 bases and J 10 bases, with 18 bases left between them. From germline, CDR1 is MNHEY and CDR2 SVGAGI. This CDR3 is built from 16 residues. This CDR3 reads CASSYTDFSLGSPLHF. As DNA, the CDR3 is TGTGCCAGCAGTTACACGGACTTCAGTCTGGGGTCACCCCTCCACTTT.

This clone occurred many times. This rearrangement joins TRBV5-8 to TRBJ2-7; 7 positions agree with TRBD1. CDR1 is SGHTS, CDR2 YDEGEE, per germline. V shed 4 bases and J 2 bases; nucleotides not matched to a gene: 3. This CDR3 has 13 residues. The CDR3, as DNA: TGTGCCAGCAGCCCGGGACAGCCCTACGAGCAGTACTTC. Its translation: CASSPGQPYEQYF. The full variable domain, its missing parts supplied by reference TRBV5-8 and TRBJ2-7, is EAGVTQSPTHLIKTRGQQATLRCSPISGHTSVYWYQQALGLGLQFLLWYDEGEERNRGNFPPRFSGRQFPNYSSELNVNALELEDSALYLCASSPGQPYEQYFGPGTRLTVT.

In regard to this clone: A read error may explain this, as a much larger clone is one base away. The rearrangement links TRBV6-1 to TRBJ1-5; a possible D gene is TRBD1 (6 bases). There are 16 residues in the CDR3. Germline values: CDR1 MNHNS, CDR2 SASEGT. Trimming removed 6 bases at V and 6 bases at J, with 21 bases between. The CDR3 loop reads CASSAYLGHGIQPQHF. The CDR3 nucleotides read TGTGCCAGCAGCGCTTACCTGGGACATGGAATTCAGCCCCAGCATTTT.

This clone has ten or more counts. Other DNA sequences in the same sample also yield this CDR3. The genes are TRBV28 and TRBJ1-6; 10 nucleotides match TRBD1. The CDR3 has 15 residues. V shed 8 bases, J shed 10 bases, and the junction held 11 bases outside the gene matches. Germline V gene sequence: CDR1 MDHEN, CDR2 SYDVKM. This CDR3 is CASARPGTGVSPLHF. CDR3 coding DNA: TGTGCCAGCGCTCGCCCGGGGACAGGGGTATCACCCCTCCACTTT.

This clone was seen many times. This rearrangement joins TRBV20-1 to TRBJ2-1, with D perhaps given as TRBD1 or TRBD2 (5 bases each). The CDR3 is 13 residues long. Trimming cost V 2 bases and J 4 bases, with 9 bases left between them. CDR1 DFQATT and CDR2 SNEGSKA come from the germline V gene (reference sequence). In nucleotides, the CDR3 is TGCAGTGCTAGACCGGGGCGTTACAATGAGCAGTTCTTC. It translates to CSARPGRYNEQFF.

This clone was seen repeatedly, ten times or more. This sample also contains other DNA sequences that code for the same CDR3. The chain links TRBV18 to TRBJ2-7; 8 bases map to TRBD1. V shed 3 bases, J shed 3 bases, and the junction held 7 bases outside the gene matches. The CDR3 has 15 amino acids. CDR1 and CDR2 from the germline V gene are KGHSH and LQKENI. The CDR3 nucleotides are TGTGCCAGCTCACCCCAGGGGGCCCTTAGCTACGAGCAGTACTTC. Translating gives CASSPQGALSYEQYF.

This clone was detected many times. The chain is built from TRBV6-1 and TRBJ2-7; 8 bases line up with TRBD2. CDR1 is MNHNS and CDR2 is SASEGT in the germline V gene. J gave up 7 bases and V 1 base, and 6 bases lay outside the gene matches. There are 14 residues in the CDR3. DNA for the CDR3: TGTGCCAGCAGTGAAGGGACTAGCCGGGGGGAGCAGTACTTC. It is translated as CASSEGTSRGEQYF.

As to this clone: A read error may account for a junction end that differs from germline. The chain couples TRBV7-3 to TRBJ2-1; D is unresolved. The CDR3 spans 15 residues. The germline V gene has CDR1 SGHTA and CDR2 FQGTGA. This chain's CDR3 is CASSLRYGTHNEQSF. The CDR3, as DNA: TGTGCCAGCAGCTTAAGATATGGAACCCACAATGAGCAGTCCTTC.

This chain uses TRBV4-1 with TRBJ2-1; 7 bases are a match to TRBD1. Germline V gene data show CDR1 as MGHRA and CDR2 as YSYEKL. Trimming took 0 bases from V and 12 from J; bases not matched to a gene: 17. This CDR3 is built from 17 residues. The chain's CDR3 is CASSQDVRQGVGGGQFF. The DNA of the CDR3 is TGCGCCAGCAGCCAAGACGTTCGACAGGGCGTCGGTGGGGGGCAGTTCTTC.

This clone was recorded many times. The CDR3 coding sequence is TGTGCCAGCAGGGGGGACGGTGGGGGGACTCCACCGTACAATGAGCAGTTCTTC. This codes for CASRGDGGGTPPYNEQFF. The J gene is TRBJ2-1, the V gene TRBV2, with TRBD2 as a possible D gene (6 bases). Trimming removed 6 bases at V and 4 bases at J, with 25 bases between. The germline V gene encodes CDR1 SNHLY and CDR2 FYNNEI. CDR3 length: 18 residues.

This clone has at least ten counts. The DNA for the CDR3 is TGTGCCAGCAGTTTATCTGGGGAGGGGCACAATGAGCAGTTCTTC. This translates into CASSLSGEGHNEQFF. This chain joins TRBV27 and TRBJ2-1, with TRBD2 matching over 7 bases. The CDR3 loop spans 15 amino acids. V trimming: 0 bases; J trimming: 5 bases; junction bases outside the gene matches: 4. The germline V gene has CDR1 MNHEY and CDR2 SMNVEV (reference sequence).